This TCR beta chain is from a study of blood T cells in healthy people across ages. Study conclusions and caveats: Leaving the PBMCs unsorted stopped any conclusive comparison of naive versus antigen-experienced cells.

A second roughly 6 to 11 cycle PCR used barcoded and J-beta primers. TCRdb reprocessed the 5' RACE reads via MiXCR and lists one record per CDR3 protein. The sample consists of about 930,000 distinct CDR3 sequences, around 29% of them appearing once. The donors, all healthy, were Caucasians living in Russia, aged 6 to 90. Each of the donors had 9 to 10 milliliters of peripheral blood drawn into EDTA-treated Vacutainer tubes. About this clonotype: Its antigen is still unknown.

V was cut by 8 bases and J by 7 bases, with 15 bases left in between. The CDR3 runs to 14 residues. CDR1 is ENHRY and CDR2 is SYGVKD in the germline V gene. These same records also appear under a second study, on T cells of mothers and their children. That source adds: No persistent microchimeric T cell clones were detected at around 100 clones per million clonotypes sensitivity.

The clonotype was recovered from a middle-aged woman in good health. The chain is built from TRBV10-3 and TRBJ1-6, with D perhaps matching TRBD1 (5 bases). Material for sequencing was blood. CDR3 nucleotide sequence: TGTGCCATCTCGGGGGGATCGGGCAATTCACCCCTCCACTTT. Encoded protein: CAISGGSGNSPLHF.